The T cell receptor beta chain under discussion was sequenced for a study of Ad26.COV2.S vaccination and SARS-CoV-2 variants. Study at large: Donor was one of the participants in the Ad26.COV2.S arm of the COV1001 trial. The vaccine Ad26.COV2.S was put into the muscle once, or twice with 56 days between.

In regard to this clone: What it binds is not known.

Sequencing used immunoSEQ multiplex PCR; TCRdb keeps in-frame clones, though not all of them. The sample carries hundreds of thousands of clones, about 91% recorded once. Findings of the study overall: It was reported that spike-specific CD8+ and CD4+ T cell responses were substantially broad after vaccination.

Treatment in this sample: 15 to 20 received Ad26.COV2.S at low or high dose, single or two shots; roughly five received placebo; per-sample allocation not given. Each sample was drawn 63 days after the first injection (of vaccine or placebo). Ad26 vector vaccine expressed Wuhan-strain SARS-CoV-2 spike. Germline assignment: CDR1 SGHRS and CDR2 YFSETQ. The length of the CDR3 is 15 residues. With 5 bases removed from V and 3 bases from J, the gap between germline ends came to 14 bases. This specimen was peripheral blood, taken in a trial of Ad26.COV2.S vaccine versus placebo. The chain recombines TRBV5-1 with TRBJ2-2, with D perhaps TRBD1 or TRBD2 (5 bases each). This TCR came from a person between 18 and 60 years old who received the Ad26.COV2.S COVID-19 vaccine or a placebo. The CDR3 here is CASSQRPGHTGELFF. The CDR3 region has the DNA TGCGCCAGCAGTCAGCGCCCGGGGCACACCGGGGAGCTGTTTTTT.